This T cell receptor (beta chain) was captured in a study of control samples from healthy donors and cancer patients. Sequencing used immunoSEQ multiplex PCR; TCRdb keeps in-frame clones, though not all of them. The sample has some 130,000 clones; more than 90% are singletons. The trim removed 3 bases at V and 3 bases at J, leaving 2 bases unmatched. Germline V gene data show CDR1 as KGHSH and CDR2 as LQKENI. CDR3 size: 14 residues. The TCR originated in a man aged 18 to 29 in good health. The sequenced sample consisted of blood. The chain joins TRBV18 to TRBJ2-7; 10 bases line up with TRBD1. The CDR3 here is CASSPGTGDYEQYF. The DNA for the CDR3 is TGTGCCAGCTCACCGGGGACAGGGGACTACGAGCAGTACTTC.